Listed below are T cell receptor beta chains from one sample, sequenced in a study of glioma-infiltrating T cells after dendritic cell vaccination. Here immunoSEQ multiplex PCR was the method, and the copy in TCRdb shows in-frame clones only, minus some. The sample lists about 110,000 clones, 85% to 90% occurring once. The specimen comprised blood, sampled after dendritic cell vaccination. The receptors were sampled from a human donor with glioblastoma. The CDR3 runs from the conserved cysteine through the conserved F or W. A D gene is named only where the DNA matches it firmly. Only part of the rows carry a size: once, few, many, or a class if the clone is expanded.

CASSKRDRLNYGYTF	TGCGCCAGCAGCAAACGGGACAGGCTAAACTATGGCTACACCTTC	TRBJ1-2	TRBD1	15	-	TRBV5-6
CASSEEGGNTIYF	TGTGCCAGCAGTGAAGAGGGGGGAAACACCATATATTTT	TRBJ1-3	-	13	-	TRBV2
CASSSIGGNTDTQYF	TGTGCCAGCAGCAGTATTGGCGGGAACACAGATACGCAGTATTTT	TRBJ2-3	-	15	-	TRBV5-4
CAWGPGTVSYEQYF	TGTGCCTGGGGGCCCGGGACTGTTTCGTACGAGCAGTACTTC	TRBJ2-7	-	14	-	TRBV30
CASSLMEGWTEAFF	TGTGCCAGCAGTTTAATGGAGGGTTGGACTGAAGCTTTCTTT	TRBJ1-1	-	14	-	TRBV28
CASSHRTAGYTF	TGTGCCAGCAGCCACAGGACAGCTGGCTACACCTTC	TRBJ1-2	-	12	-	TRBV21-1
CAWSNTGGGYEQYF	TGTGCCTGGAGTAACACAGGGGGAGGATACGAGCAGTACTTC	TRBJ2-7	TRBD1	14	-	TRBV30
CSVRTGTGPHEQYF	TGCAGCGTAAGGACCGGGACAGGGCCCCACGAGCAGTACTTC	TRBJ2-7	TRBD1	14	-	TRBV29-1
CATTPRHGETQYF	TGTGCCACCACTCCTCGGCACGGGGAGACCCAGTACTTC	TRBJ2-5	-	13	-	TRBV15
CASSEEEGPLSGNTIYF	TGTGCCAGCAGCGAGGAGGAGGGACCTCTCTCTGGAAACACCATATATTTT	TRBJ1-3	-	17	few	TRBV9
CASSPGTGFGEQFF	TGTGCCAGCAGTCCCGGGACAGGGTTTGGTGAGCAGTTCTTC	TRBJ2-1	TRBD1	14	-	TRBV2
CASAQTEGNQPQHF	TGTGCTAGTGCACAAACCGAGGGCAATCAGCCCCAGCATTTT	TRBJ1-5	-	14	few	TRBV12-5
CSANGGAGYTF	TGCAGTGCTAACGGTGGAGCAGGCTACACCTTC	TRBJ1-2	-	11	-	TRBV20-1
CASKRQGIYNEQFF	TGTGCCAGCAAGAGACAGGGGATCTACAATGAGCAGTTCTTC	TRBJ2-1	TRBD1	14	-	TRBV2
CASSEGLAGPNEQFF	TGTGCCAGCAGCGAGGGACTAGCGGGGCCGAATGAGCAGTTCTTC	TRBJ2-1	TRBD2	15	-	TRBV6-1
CASSPPGQGAGGAFF	TGTGCCAGCTCACCGCCGGGACAGGGGGCCGGAGGAGCTTTCTTT	TRBJ1-1	TRBD1	15	few	TRBV18
CASSSGTGALGGNQPQHF	TGTGCCAGCAGTTCCGGGACAGGGGCCCTCGGCGGCAATCAGCCCCAGCATTTT	TRBJ1-5	TRBD1	18	-	TRBV7-2
CASSQDRENEQFF	TGTGCCAGCAGTCAGGACAGGGAAAATGAGCAGTTCTTC	TRBJ2-1	TRBD1	13	-	TRBV5-4
CASSVGGTSGTHEQYF	TGTGCCAGCAGCGTGGGAGGGACTAGCGGGACTCACGAGCAGTACTTC	TRBJ2-7	TRBD2	16	-	TRBV9
CASSERGGADTIYF	TGCGCCAGCAGTGAGCGGGGAGGAGCGGACACCATATATTTT	TRBJ1-3	-	14	-	TRBV10-2
CASSDGDRGSNQPQHF	TGTGCCAGCAGTGATGGGGACAGGGGTAGCAATCAGCCCCAGCATTTT	TRBJ1-5	TRBD1	16	-	TRBV2
CASSLRQGIAYEQYF	TGTGCCAGCAGCCTCCGACAGGGGATCGCCTACGAGCAGTACTTC	TRBJ2-7	TRBD1	15	-	TRBV7-8
CASSPTASSYNEQFF	TGTGCCAGCTCACCAACTGCGAGCTCCTACAATGAGCAGTTCTTC	TRBJ2-1	-	15	-	TRBV18
CASSESTSGRDEQFF	TGTGCCAGCAGTGAATCAACTAGCGGGAGAGATGAGCAGTTCTTC	TRBJ2-1	TRBD2	15	once	TRBV2
CASSLGSSSVPYEQYF	TGTGCCAGCAGCTTAGGATCTTCTAGCGTACCCTACGAGCAGTACTTC	TRBJ2-7	-	16	-	TRBV7-8
CASSLSRAGGNTEAFF	TGCGCCAGCAGCTTGTCCAGGGCCGGCGGGAACACTGAAGCTTTCTTT	TRBJ1-1	-	16	-	TRBV5-1
CASSYQGGDKAFF	TGTGCCAGCAGTTATCAGGGGGGAGACAAAGCTTTCTTT	TRBJ1-1	TRBD1	13	-	TRBV6-1
CASKRGRQYQETQYF	TGTGCCAGCAAGCGTGGCCGTCAGTACCAAGAGACCCAGTACTTC	TRBJ2-5	-	15	few	TRBV28
CASSPGTAGGLSTDTQYF	TGTGCCAGCAGTCCCGGGACGGCGGGGGGCCTAAGCACAGATACGCAGTATTTT	TRBJ2-3	TRBD2	18	-	TRBV27
CASSLLRGGENTGELFF	TGTGCCAGCAGCCTCCTAAGGGGGGGGGAGAACACCGGGGAGCTGTTTTTT	TRBJ2-2	-	17	-	TRBV4-2
CASSLEGSARSQYF	TGTGCCAGCAGCTTGGAAGGTAGCGCCCGCTCGCAGTACTTC	TRBJ2-5	-	14	-	TRBV5-4
CASSTRLAGTNEQFF	TGCGCCAGCAGCACAAGACTAGCGGGTACTAATGAGCAGTTCTTC	TRBJ2-1	TRBD2	15	once	TRBV5-1
CASSPPFWRERVNTQYF	TGTGCCAGCAGCCCGCCGTTTTGGCGGGAGAGGGTGAATACGCAGTATTTT	TRBJ2-3	TRBD2	17	-	TRBV11-3
CASSRDGGANVLTF	TGTGCCAGCAGCCGTGACGGGGGGGCCAACGTCCTGACTTTC	TRBJ2-6	-	14	-	TRBV7-8
CASSATPRAGNTIYF	TGTGCCAGCAGTGCAACCCCCAGGGCTGGAAACACCATATATTTT	TRBJ1-3	-	15	once	TRBV6-6